This TCR beta chain was identified in a study of blood T cell repertoires in COVID-19. Study overall: Sample material is recorded as cDNA or gDNA derived from T cells, B-cell-depleted T cells, or PBMCs.

Method: immunoSEQ multiplex PCR; TCRdb's copy keeps in-frame clones and lacks some. The table records around 100,000 clones, roughly 81% of them present only once. Germline V gives CDR1 SEHNR, CDR2 FQNEAQ (reference sequence). This CDR3 region has 15 residues. The V end lost 1 base, the J end lost 1 base, and 10 bases lay between the germline ends. The chain couples TRBV7-9 to TRBJ1-1; D may be TRBD1 (5 bases). The sequencing sample was made of peripheral blood. The TCR sequence derives from a human donor in a cohort sampled during active COVID-19. CDR3 protein: CASSLGGTANTEAFF. For the CDR3, the DNA is TGTGCCAGCAGCTTAGGCGGGACGGCGAACACTGAAGCTTTCTTT.